This T cell receptor beta chain was profiled in a study of response to subunit inactivated influenza vaccine. In TCRdb, the RT-PCR reads were re-called with MiXCR into one record per CDR3 protein. Found here are just under 550,000 distinct CDR3 sequences, 20% to 25% of them singletons; the top ten hold 2.5% to 3%. The table lists this clonotype with a few counts. The data were also submitted as part of a second study, on T cells expressing NK-cell markers. That work states: Beta-chain TCR cDNA was generated via 5'RACE template switching with UMIs.

The sequence came from a man aged 50 to 60 who received an inactivated influenza vaccine. The sequences come from CD4+ T cells sorted from PBMCs, collected less than 13 days after vaccination.

In DNA, the CDR3 is TGTGCCAGCAGCCGGCGGACTAGCGGGAGGACCTCTAGCACAGATACGCAGTATTTT. This encodes CASSRRTSGRTSSTDTQYF. This sequence joins TRBV11-2 and TRBJ2-3, with TRBD2 identical over 14 bases. The CDR3 length is 19 residues. V shed 5 bases and J 0 bases; nucleotides not matched to a gene: 10. Germline values: CDR1 SGHAT, CDR2 FQNNGV.